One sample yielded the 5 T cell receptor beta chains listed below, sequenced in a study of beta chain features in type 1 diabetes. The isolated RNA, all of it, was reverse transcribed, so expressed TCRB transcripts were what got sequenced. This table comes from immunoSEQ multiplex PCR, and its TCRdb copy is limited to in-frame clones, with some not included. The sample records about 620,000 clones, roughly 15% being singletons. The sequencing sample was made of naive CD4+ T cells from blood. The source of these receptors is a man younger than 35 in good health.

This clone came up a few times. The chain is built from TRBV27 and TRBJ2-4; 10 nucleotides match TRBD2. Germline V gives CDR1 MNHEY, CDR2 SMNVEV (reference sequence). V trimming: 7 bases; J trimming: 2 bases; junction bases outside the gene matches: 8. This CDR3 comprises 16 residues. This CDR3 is CASTPSGSGPKNIQYF. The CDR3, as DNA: TGTGCCAGCACCCCTAGCGGGAGTGGGCCCAAAAACATTCAGTACTTC.

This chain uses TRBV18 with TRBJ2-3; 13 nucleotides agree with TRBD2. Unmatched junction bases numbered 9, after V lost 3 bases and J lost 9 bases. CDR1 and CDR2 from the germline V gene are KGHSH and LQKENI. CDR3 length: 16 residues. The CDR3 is CASSPTGLAGVGTQYF. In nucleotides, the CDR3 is TGTGCCAGCTCACCTACCGGACTAGCGGGAGTTGGGACGCAGTATTTT.

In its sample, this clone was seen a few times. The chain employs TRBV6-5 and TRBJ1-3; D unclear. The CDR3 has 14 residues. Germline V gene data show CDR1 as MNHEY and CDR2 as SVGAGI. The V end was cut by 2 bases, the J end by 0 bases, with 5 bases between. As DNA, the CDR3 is TGTGCCAGCAGTTACGGCAGCTCTGGAAACACCATATATTTT. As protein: CASSYGSSGNTIYF.

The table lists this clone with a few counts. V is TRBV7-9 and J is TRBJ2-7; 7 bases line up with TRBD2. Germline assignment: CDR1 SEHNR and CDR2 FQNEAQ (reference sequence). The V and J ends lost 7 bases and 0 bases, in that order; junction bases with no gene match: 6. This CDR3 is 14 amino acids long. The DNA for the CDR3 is TGTGCCAGCACCCTGGGGGGGAACTCCTACGAGCAGTACTTC. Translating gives CASTLGGNSYEQYF.

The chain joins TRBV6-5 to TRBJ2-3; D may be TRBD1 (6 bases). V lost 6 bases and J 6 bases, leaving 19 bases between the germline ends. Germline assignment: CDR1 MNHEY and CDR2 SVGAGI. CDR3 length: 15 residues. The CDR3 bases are TGTGCCAGCAGGGATCGGACAGCTCCCAGGGATACGCAGTATTTT. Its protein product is CASRDRTAPRDTQYF.